The 22 T cell receptor beta chains listed next were all sequenced from one sample in a study of blood T cell repertoires in COVID-19. Data came from immunoSEQ multiplex PCR; TCRdb stores just in-frame clones and leaves some out. The data hold some 110,000 clones, with about 89% observed a single time. The specimen sequenced was peripheral blood. These receptors all come from a human donor in a cohort sampled during active COVID-19.

V is TRBV6-5 and J is TRBJ2-7, with 9 bases lining up with TRBD2. CDR1 MNHEY and CDR2 SVGAGI come from the germline V gene. Trimming cost V 6 bases and J 2 bases; bases outside gene matches: 5. This CDR3 spans 14 amino acids. CDR3 residues: CASRPTSGAYEQYF. The CDR3 DNA reads TGTGCCAGCAGACCGACTAGCGGTGCCTACGAGCAGTACTTC.

This chain joins TRBV6-5 and TRBJ1-2; TRBD1 is a possible D gene (5 bases). The CDR3 is 13 residues long. V was trimmed by 10 bases and J by 7 bases, leaving 19 bases between them. Germline lookup yields CDR1 MNHEY and CDR2 SVGAGI. CDR3 amino acids: CATHEQGYGGYTF. CDR3 nucleotides: TGTGCCACACACGAGCAGGGTTATGGTGGCTACACCTTC.

This rearrangement joins TRBV7-2 to TRBJ2-1; 12 positions agree with TRBD2. CDR1 is SGHTA, CDR2 FQGNSA, per germline. The CDR3 loop spans 17 amino acids. With V trimmed by 0 bases and J by 8 bases, 8 bases remained unmatched. The CDR3 reads CASSLASASGGAHEQFF. DNA of the CDR3: TGTGCCAGCAGCTTAGCCTCGGCTAGCGGGGGGGCCCATGAGCAGTTCTTC. The full variable domain, rest sourced from reference TRBV7-2 and TRBJ2-1, is GAGVSQSPSNKVTEKGKDVELRCDPISGHTALYWYRQSLGQGLEFLIYFQGNSAPDKSGLPSDRFSAERTGGSVSTLTIQRTQQEDSAVYLCASSLASASGGAHEQFFGPGTRLTVL.

The chain employs TRBV28 and TRBJ1-2; D perhaps matches TRBD1 (5 bases). Germline loops: CDR1 MDHEN, CDR2 SYDVKM. V lost 8 bases and J lost 4, with 11 bases in between. This CDR3 contains 12 residues. The CDR3 DNA is TGTGCCAGCCGCTCAGGGATCTATGGCTACACCTTC. Amino acid sequence: CASRSGIYGYTF.

This chain links TRBV14 with TRBJ1-2; no clear D gene. Germline CDR1 is SGHDN and CDR2 is FVKESK. Trimming took off 0 bases at V and 8 bases at J, with 7 bases between the two ends. The CDR3 has 12 amino acids. The CDR3 is CASSQDRLGYTF. In nucleotides, the CDR3 is TGTGCCAGCAGCCAAGATCGGTTGGGCTACACCTTC.

The rearrangement links TRBV9 to TRBJ2-1, with 9 bases fitting TRBD2. The CDR3 is 17 amino acids. V trimming: 0 bases; J trimming: 8 bases; junction bases outside the gene matches: 12. From germline, CDR1 is SGDLS and CDR2 YYNGEE. CDR3 amino acids: CASSVGWAGGPYDEQFF. For the CDR3, the DNA is TGTGCCAGCAGCGTAGGTTGGGCGGGGGGGCCTTACGATGAGCAGTTCTTC.

The rearrangement joins TRBV14 to TRBJ1-2; D perhaps matches TRBD1 (6 bases). Germline values: CDR1 SGHDN, CDR2 FVKESK. There are 13 residues in the CDR3. The germline V and J ends were trimmed by 4 bases and 11 bases, with 17 bases remaining between them. CDR3 residues: CASSPGVRARYTF. The CDR3 DNA follows: TGTGCCAGCAGCCCAGGGGTCAGAGCTCGGTACACCTTC.

This chain connects TRBV7-3 to TRBJ2-2, with D tentatively TRBD1 (5 bases). Per the germline V gene, CDR1 is SGHTA and CDR2 is FQGTGA. The V end was cut by 3 bases, the J end by 5 bases, with 16 bases between. This CDR3 has 16 residues. The CDR3 DNA sequence: TGTGCCAGCAGCTTCTTCGGACAACCTCCAACCGGGGAGCTGTTTTTT. Translated: CASSFFGQPPTGELFF.

The gene calls are TRBV19 and TRBJ1-1; maybe TRBD1 (6 bases). Germline CDR1 reads LNHDA; CDR2 reads SQIVND (reference sequence). Trimming removed 3 bases at V and 2 bases at J, with 16 bases between. The CDR3 is made up of 16 amino acids. CDR3 amino acids: CASSITTGSTNTEAFF. The CDR3 region has the DNA TGTGCCAGTAGTATCACTACAGGGTCCACAAACACTGAAGCTTTCTTT. The whole variable domain, remainder taken from reference TRBV19 and TRBJ1-1, is DGGITQSPKYLFRKEGQNVTLSCEQNLNHDAMYWYRQDPGQGLRLIYYSQIVNDFQKGDIAEGYSVSREKKESFPLTVTSAQKNPTAFYLCASSITTGSTNTEAFFGQGTRLTVV.

The chain links TRBV28 to TRBJ1-6; TRBD1 agrees at 7 bases. Germline lookup yields CDR1 MDHEN and CDR2 SYDVKM. The CDR3 runs 15 residues. V was clipped by 3 bases and J by 12 bases; unmatched bases: 11. The CDR3 spells CASSLRFETGLPLHF. The CDR3 DNA follows: TGTGCCAGCAGTTTGCGTTTCGAGACAGGGTTACCCCTCCACTTT.

CDR3 bases: TGTGCCAGCAGGGGACAGGTTGTTGATTCTGGGGCCAACGTCCTGACTTTC. The encoded protein is CASRGQVVDSGANVLTF. The chain uses TRBV28 and TRBJ2-6; 8 bases match TRBD1. V lost 6 bases and J lost 1; bases outside the gene matches: 8. This CDR3 is 17 amino acids long. Germline loops: CDR1 MDHEN, CDR2 SYDVKM.

The V gene is TRBV6-1, the J gene TRBJ2-3; possibly TRBD2 for D (5 bases). This CDR3 is 14 amino acids long. Trimming took off 1 base at V and 1 base at J, with 6 bases between the two ends. CDR1 is MNHNS, CDR2 SASEGT, per germline. The CDR3 nucleotides are TGTGCCAGCAGTGAAGGGGGAGGCACAGATACGCAGTATTTT. Protein: CASSEGGGTDTQYF.

This chain connects TRBV28 to TRBJ1-5, with D uncertain. The CDR3 spans 17 residues. Looked up from germline, CDR1 is MDHEN and CDR2 is SYDVKM. The V gene lost 8 bases and the J gene lost 0 bases, with 20 bases spanning the gap. The CDR3 reads CASVRPLGSNSNQPQHF. As DNA, the CDR3 is TGTGCCAGCGTACGCCCCCTGGGGAGCAATAGCAATCAGCCCCAGCATTTT.

This clone is a singleton in its sample. The chain joins TRBV6-5 to TRBJ2-7, with 8 bases fitting TRBD1. V lost 6 bases, J lost 5 bases, and 9 bases stayed unmatched. The CDR3 consists of 14 residues. Germline CDR1 is MNHEY and CDR2 is SVGAGI. CDR3 sequence reads: CASSRGQGLNEQYF. The CDR3 coding sequence is TGTGCCAGCAGCCGTGGACAGGGTCTCAACGAGCAGTACTTC.

V is TRBV3-1 (or the pseudogene TRBV3-2) and J is TRBJ2-5, with D perhaps matching TRBD2 (5 bases). V was pared by 1 base and J by 2 bases, with 11 bases between. Germline CDR1 LGHDT, CDR2 YNNKEL (reference sequence). This CDR3 comprises 15 residues. The CDR3 reads CASSQGSLEQETQYF. The CDR3 nucleotides are TGTGCCAGCAGCCAAGGATCACTAGAGCAAGAGACCCAGTACTTC.

The V and J genes are TRBV6-5 and TRBJ2-5, with 8 nucleotides matching TRBD1. Germline V gene lookup returns CDR1 MNHEY and CDR2 SVGAGI. The CDR3 length is 15 residues. The V gene end was trimmed by 5 bases and the J gene end by 5 bases; junction bases not matched to a gene: 10. The CDR3 protein is CASSPFGQGAETQYF. The CDR3 nucleotides read TGTGCCAGCAGTCCCTTCGGACAGGGTGCCGAGACCCAGTACTTC.

The chain links TRBV5-1 to TRBJ2-3; 10 nucleotides match TRBD2. Germline V CDR1 and CDR2: SGHRS, YFSETQ. The CDR3 is made up of 16 amino acids. V was pared by 0 bases and J by 4 bases, with 5 bases of the junction left unmatched. The CDR3: CASSLAELAGSDTQYF. CDR3 in DNA: TGCGCCAGCAGCTTGGCCGAACTAGCGGGGTCAGATACGCAGTATTTT.

The chain carries TRBV5-1 and TRBJ2-3, with 9 nucleotides matching TRBD2. Losses at the gene ends were 0 bases for V and 6 bases for J; bases not matched to a gene: 11. The germline V gene encodes CDR1 SGHRS and CDR2 YFSETQ. The CDR3 extends over 17 amino acids. Written as DNA, the CDR3 is TGCGCCAGCAGCTTGGGGGCGGGGGGGCCGAGCGTGGATACGCAGTATTTT. Its translation: CASSLGAGGPSVDTQYF.

The rearrangement joins TRBV12-5 to TRBJ2-7, with 11 bases aligning to TRBD1. Germline CDR1 LGHNT, CDR2 FRNRAP. This CDR3 spans 15 amino acids. The trim removed 7 bases at V and 1 base at J, leaving 6 bases unmatched. CDR3 DNA: TGTGCTAGTGCTCCCGGGACAGGGGGTTCCTACGAGCAGTACTTC. It encodes CASAPGTGGSYEQYF.

The chain carries TRBV3-1 (or the pseudogene TRBV3-2) and TRBJ1-5; TRBD1 matches 9 bases. The CDR3 loop spans 17 amino acids. V trimming: 2 bases; J trimming: 4 bases; junction bases outside the gene matches: 9. Germline V lookup: CDR1 LGHDT, CDR2 YNNKEL (reference sequence). This CDR3 is CASSQSGTGLSNQPQHF. In DNA, the CDR3 is TGTGCCAGCAGCCAATCCGGGACAGGGTTATCAAATCAGCCCCAGCATTTT.

V and J are TRBV4-3 and TRBJ1-1, with unresolved D. Germline CDR1 and CDR2: LGHNA and YSLEER. Trimming cost V 3 bases and J 1 base, with 6 bases left between them. The CDR3 consists of 13 residues. Here the CDR3 reads CASSHTENTEAFF. The CDR3 DNA follows: TGCGCCAGCAGCCATACAGAGAACACTGAAGCTTTCTTT.

The chain has TRBV19 and TRBJ1-6; D remains unclear. Germline V gene sequence: CDR1 LNHDA, CDR2 SQIVND (reference sequence). The CDR3 consists of 16 residues. V was shortened by 5 bases and J by 6 bases, with 17 bases between the two germline ends. This chain's CDR3 is CASSPNGRAGNSPLHF. CDR3 DNA: TGTGCCAGTAGTCCGAACGGGAGGGCGGGTAATTCACCCCTCCACTTT.